Shown below are 29 T cell receptor beta chains from a single sample sequenced in a study of T cell clonotyping in hematopoietic cell transplantation (dated by TCRdb to the early 2020s). Read against the paper, the sample's time point label means: 180 days after allo-HCT. The method behind the library was the immunoSEQ multiplex PCR assay. Not all clones reach the TCRdb copy of this immuneACCESS table, which keeps in-frame sequences only. Checked studies attribute under half of the gap to unresolved V genes and leave the rest unexplained. This sample gives 5,500 to 7,000 clones in total; about 90% of them show up just once. The ten top clones hold more than 14% of the sample. Specimen: peripheral blood mononuclear cells, collected 180 days after allogeneic stem cell transplant. The receptors were sampled from a female patient aged 50-60 years who had an allogeneic stem cell transplant from an unrelated donor, so the T cells may come from the graft donor. Some clones in this sample may be carry-over from other donors' samples.

The chain recombines TRBV4-1 with TRBJ1-2; no clear D. CDR1 and CDR2 (germline): MGHRA, YSYEKL. The CDR3 runs to 15 residues. Trimming removed 0 bases at V and 0 bases at J, with 8 bases between. The CDR3 sequence: CASSQESRANYGYTF. The CDR3 DNA follows: TGCGCCAGCAGCCAAGAATCCCGGGCTAACTATGGCTACACCTTC.

This rearrangement joins TRBV28 to TRBJ2-3; the D gene is possibly TRBD2 (7 bases). Looked up from germline, CDR1 is MDHEN and CDR2 is SYDVKM. V shed 3 bases and J shed 2 bases, with 9 bases lying between them. This CDR3 contains 14 residues. CDR3 bases: TGTGCCAGCAGTTTCGGGGGGCCCACAGATACGCAGTATTTT. This translates into CASSFGGPTDTQYF.

V and J are TRBV5-1 and TRBJ1-3; no clear D gene. CDR3 length: 15 amino acids. V shed 0 bases and J shed 2 bases, with 9 bases lying between them. CDR1 SGHRS and CDR2 YFSETQ come from the germline V gene. The CDR3 DNA is TGCGCCAGCAGCTTGGACGACACCCCTGGAAACACCATATATTTT. The encoded protein is CASSLDDTPGNTIYF.

This clone has more than one count but fewer than ten. The chain employs TRBV5-1 and TRBJ2-2; D is perhaps TRBD2 (5 bases). The CDR3 is made up of 19 amino acids. CDR1 is SGHRS and CDR2 is YFSETQ in the germline V gene. The V and J ends lost 1 base and 0 bases respectively, with 19 bases between them. As DNA, the CDR3 is TGCGCCAGCAGCTTGTTACCTCGGACGGGGAACGCGAACACCGGGGAGCTGTTTTTT. Translated, it gives CASSLLPRTGNANTGELFF.

As concerns this clone: Relative to the germline gene, one junction end is altered; a read error may explain this. V is TRBV2 and J is TRBJ2-1; 11 nucleotides match TRBD2. CDR1 is SNHLY, CDR2 FYNNEI, per germline. The CDR3 consists of 11 residues. The CDR3 loop is CASRAPGLAVF. The CDR3 bases are TGTGCCAGCAGGGCACCGGGACTAGCGGTCTTC.

The chain recombines TRBV29-1 with TRBJ2-3; no clear D. V lost 7 bases, J lost 1 base, and 3 bases lay in between. The CDR3 contains 10 residues. Germline assignment: CDR1 SQVTM and CDR2 ANQGSEA. The CDR3, as DNA: TGCAGCGGAGGCACAGATACGCAGTATTTT. As protein: CSGGTDTQYF.

The chain carries TRBV28 and TRBJ2-7; 8 bases are shared with TRBD1. The CDR3 sequence is 15 residues long. Trimming took 2 bases from V and 2 from J; bases not matched to a gene: 5. Germline loops: CDR1 MDHEN, CDR2 SYDVKM. In nucleotides, the CDR3 is TGTGCCAGCAGTTTAGGGACAGGTTATACCTACGAGCAGTACTTC. Encoded protein: CASSLGTGYTYEQYF.

The chain uses TRBV30 and TRBJ1-2, with 10 bases that match TRBD1. V shed 4 bases, J shed 8 bases, and the junction held 7 bases outside the gene matches. CDR1 GTSNPN and CDR2 SVGIG come from the germline V gene (reference sequence). The CDR3 has 13 amino acids. DNA for the CDR3: TGTGCCTGGACGCCTGGGACAGGGGTCGGCTACACCTTC. The encoded protein is CAWTPGTGVGYTF.

The V gene is TRBV5-1, the J gene TRBJ2-7; maybe TRBD2 (6 bases). This CDR3 contains 14 residues. Per the germline V gene, CDR1 is SGHRS and CDR2 is YFSETQ. Trimming left V 6 bases short and J 4 bases short, with 17 bases between. CDR3 region: CASMIRDGGYEQYF. Written as DNA, the CDR3 is TGCGCCAGCATGATCCGGGACGGAGGGTACGAGCAGTACTTC.

The chain joins TRBV6-1 to TRBJ1-1; no firm D call. CDR3 length equals 14 residues. From germline, CDR1 is MNHNS and CDR2 SASEGT. V gave up 5 bases and J gave up 0 bases, with 10 bases separating them. The CDR3 loop reads CASSKGPMNTEAFF. In nucleotides, the CDR3 is TGTGCCAGCAGTAAAGGACCGATGAACACTGAAGCTTTCTTT.

This clone appeared once. The chain combines TRBV29-1 with TRBJ2-7; possibly TRBD1 for D (6 bases). The ends were cut back, 5 bases at V and 0 bases at J, with 14 bases in the middle. Per the germline V gene, CDR1 is SQVTM and CDR2 is ANQGSEA. The CDR3 consists of 14 residues. CDR3 sequence reads: CSVSRDTSSYEQYF. DNA of the CDR3: TGCAGCGTTTCCCGGGACACGAGCTCCTACGAGCAGTACTTC.

This CDR3 is CASSTGYGNTIYF. DNA of the CDR3: TGTGCCAGCTCGACAGGCTATGGAAACACCATATATTTT. The chain couples TRBV2 to TRBJ1-3; a possible D gene is TRBD1 (6 bases). The germline V and J ends were trimmed by 8 bases and 3 bases, with 11 bases remaining between them. In germline, CDR1 is SNHLY, CDR2 FYNNEI. This CDR3 is 13 amino acids long.

This chain joins TRBV28 and TRBJ2-4; D is perhaps TRBD1 (5 bases). V gave up 3 bases and J gave up 1 base, with 7 bases separating them. Germline V gene lookup returns CDR1 MDHEN and CDR2 SYDVKM. This CDR3 has 14 residues. CDR3 amino acids: CASSLPGAKNIQYF. In nucleotides, the CDR3 is TGTGCCAGCAGTTTGCCAGGGGCCAAAAACATTCAGTACTTC. The entire variable domain, with the rest obtained from reference TRBV28 and TRBJ2-4, is as follows: DVKVTQSSRYLVKRTGEKVFLECVQDMDHENMFWYRQDPGLGLRLIYFSYDVKMKEKGDIPEGYSVSREKKERFSLILESASTNQTSMYLCASSLPGAKNIQYFGAGTRLSVL.

V is TRBV9 and J is TRBJ1-3; tentatively, D is TRBD1 (5 bases). This CDR3 contains 18 residues. From germline, CDR1 is SGDLS and CDR2 YYNGEE. The germline V and J ends were trimmed by 0 bases and 0 bases, with 16 bases remaining between them. The CDR3 sequence: CASSVGGMGVSSGNTIYF. CDR3 sequence (DNA): TGTGCCAGCAGCGTAGGGGGGATGGGGGTCAGCTCTGGAAACACCATATATTTT.

The genes are TRBV6-5 and TRBJ2-3; the D call may be TRBD1 or TRBD2 (6 bases each). Between the trimmed V and J ends, which lost 5 bases and 4 bases, there was a span of 10 bases. This CDR3 has 13 amino acids. Germline values: CDR1 MNHEY, CDR2 SVGAGI. CDR3 protein: CASSIGGPDTQYF. The CDR3 DNA is TGTGCCAGCAGTATTGGGGGGCCAGATACGCAGTATTTT.

The V gene is TRBV30, the J gene TRBJ2-3, with a weak D call TRBD2 (6 bases). CDR1 is GTSNPN and CDR2 is SVGIG in the germline V gene (reference sequence). Deletions cut 4 bases from V and 10 bases from J, with 24 bases between. This CDR3 is built from 15 residues. The CDR3 region has the DNA TGTGCCTGGACCCAAAGCAGGGCGGGGAGGTACGCGCAGTATTTT. Translating gives CAWTQSRAGRYAQYF.

The sample holds a few counts of this clone. The CDR3 DNA is TGTGCCAGCAGTTCGGGACAGGGGGCGATTGGCTACACCTTC. Its translation: CASSSGQGAIGYTF. J is TRBJ1-2 and V is TRBV28; 12 bases map to TRBD1. The length of the CDR3 is 14 residues. Germline lookup yields CDR1 MDHEN and CDR2 SYDVKM. J lost 7 bases, V lost 4 bases, and 4 bases had no gene match.

The rearrangement joins TRBV6-5 to TRBJ2-2; D not certain. This CDR3 is built from 14 residues. CDR1 is MNHEY and CDR2 is SVGAGI in the germline V gene. Trimming took off 6 bases at V and 2 bases at J, with 10 bases between the two ends. The CDR3 protein is CASSAGSNTGELFF. Here the CDR3 DNA reads TGTGCCAGCAGCGCCGGGTCTAACACCGGGGAGCTGTTTTTT.

V gene TRBV6-1 combines with J gene TRBJ2-5, with D hard to call. CDR3 length: 13 residues. The germline gives CDR1 MNHNS, CDR2 SASEGT. V lost 6 bases and J lost 3, with 11 bases in between. The CDR3 bases are TGTGCCAGCAGGGGTAGCACCGAAGAGACCCAGTACTTC. It specifies CASRGSTEETQYF.

By share, this clone ranks as large (0.1 to 1%). The rearrangement joins TRBV25-1 to TRBJ2-2; D is unresolved. Germline values: CDR1 MGHDK, CDR2 SYGVNS. V was cut by 4 bases and J by 4 bases, with 4 bases left in between. CDR3 length equals 12 residues. Here the CDR3 DNA reads TGTGCCAGCAGTGTAGGCACCGGGGAGCTGTTTTTT. Residues: CASSVGTGELFF.

The chain joins TRBV7-6 to TRBJ1-3, with D possibly being TRBD1 (5 bases). This CDR3 contains 19 residues. V shed 2 bases and J shed 6 bases, with 26 bases lying between them. The germline gives CDR1 SGHVS, CDR2 FNYEAQ. CDR3 nucleotides: TGTGCCAGCAGCTTAACCCCCAGCCGGGGGATCAAAATGGAAAACACCATATATTTT. Protein: CASSLTPSRGIKMENTIYF.

The chain links TRBV11-2 to TRBJ1-1; D unresolved. The CDR3 contains 13 residues. V lost 7 bases and J lost 7, with 16 bases in between. Germline V gives CDR1 SGHAT, CDR2 FQNNGV. CDR3 in DNA: TGTGCCAGCAACCCATTAGGAGCCGTTGAAGCTTTCTTT. Protein sequence: CASNPLGAVEAFF.

This clone has a handful of counts. The CDR3 sequence: CATEPQGGAGMNTEAFF. The CDR3 DNA sequence: TGTGCCACCGAACCCCAGGGAGGGGCCGGTATGAACACTGAAGCTTTCTTT. The V gene is TRBV2, the J gene TRBJ1-1; the D gene is possibly TRBD1 (5 bases). Trimming took 10 bases from V and 0 from J, leaving 24 bases between them. Germline CDR1 SNHLY, CDR2 FYNNEI. The CDR3 sequence is 17 residues long.

The chain recombines TRBV18 with TRBJ1-1; no clear D gene. V lost 3 bases and J lost 4, with 6 bases in between. Germline loops: CDR1 KGHSH, CDR2 LQKENI. The CDR3 has 12 amino acids. The CDR3 spells CASSPTGTEAFF. CDR3 coding DNA: TGTGCCAGCTCACCGACGGGCACTGAAGCTTTCTTT. Using reference TRBV18 and TRBJ1-1 for the parts outside the CDR3, the full variable domain is NAGVMQNPRHLVRRRGQEARLRCSPMKGHSHVYWYRQLPEEGLKFMVYLQKENIIDESGMPKERFSAEFPKEGPSILRIQQVVRGDSAAYFCASSPTGTEAFFGQGTRLTVV.

The J gene is TRBJ2-7, the V gene TRBV5-1; D gene unclear. V dropped 1 base and J dropped 3 bases, with 8 bases sitting between them. The CDR3 covers 13 residues. Germline CDR1 SGHRS, CDR2 YFSETQ. The CDR3 loop is CASSLYGDYEQYF. The CDR3, as DNA: TGCGCCAGCAGCTTGTATGGCGACTACGAGCAGTACTTC.

The CDR3 bases are TGTGCCAGCAGCAATAGGGACAGGGGGGCGAACACCGGGGAGCTGTTTTTT. Translated, it gives CASSNRDRGANTGELFF. The rearrangement uses TRBV21-1 and TRBJ2-2; the table's D call, TRBD1, has no DNA check behind it. TRBV21-1 is a pseudogene segment. The CDR3 is made up of 17 amino acids.

This chain connects TRBV19 to TRBJ1-2, with TRBD1 matching over 7 bases. The CDR3 is 14 amino acids. V lost 8 bases and J lost 0; bases outside the gene matches: 6. Germline CDR1 LNHDA, CDR2 SQIVND (reference sequence). CDR3 amino acids: CASGGQTTNYGYTF. The CDR3 coding sequence is TGTGCCAGTGGGGGACAGACAACTAACTATGGCTACACCTTC.

The chain uses TRBV27 and TRBJ1-1, with D possibly TRBD1 on 6 matching bases. This CDR3 is built from 13 residues. Trimming pared 9 bases from V and 1 base from J, leaving 12 bases between. Germline lookup yields CDR1 MNHEY and CDR2 SMNVEV (reference sequence). CDR3 nucleotides: TGTGCCAGAACCGGGACAACGAACACTGAAGCTTTCTTT. Amino acids: CARTGTTNTEAFF.

The V gene is TRBV18, the J gene TRBJ2-6; the D gene is possibly TRBD1 (6 bases). CDR1 and CDR2 from the germline V gene are KGHSH and LQKENI. Trimming stripped 3 bases from V and 3 bases from J, with 12 bases between. The CDR3 length is 16 residues. This CDR3 is CASSPLQGGGANVLTF. The CDR3 bases are TGTGCCAGCTCACCTCTACAGGGTGGTGGGGCCAACGTCCTGACTTTC.